The entry below gives a single T cell receptor beta chain sequence along with its context. This entry is derived from a study of human T cells and chemical hapten exposure. On the study more broadly: The sensitizer, 2% DPC, was used on around 2 cm by around 2 cm of upper inner arm skin.

Indicated time point: patch test 3, about 24 weeks after DPC sensitization. As to treatment: therapeutic diphenylcyclopropenone sensitization with weekly scalp DPC. Blood draws came before every patch-test application. The CDR3 spans 14 residues. Deletions cut 5 bases from V and 4 bases from J, with 11 bases between. Germline V gene data show CDR1 as SNHLY and CDR2 as FYNNEI. A single record per CDR3 protein comes from TCRdb applying MiXCR to the RACE reads. Seen here are about 97,000 distinct CDR3 sequences, less than 35% observed once, and the top ten hold 10%. The specimen comprised whole blood, sampled in connection with sensitization to the hapten diphenylcyclopropenone (DPC). The rearrangement uses TRBV2 and TRBJ2-2; perhaps D is TRBD1 or TRBD2 (5 bases each). This TCR came from a man aged 35-49 years with alopecia areata. Some clones in this sample may be carry-over from other donors' samples. The CDR3 sequence is CASSRDGITGELFF. DNA for the CDR3: TGTGCCAGCAGTAGGGACGGTATCACCGGGGAGCTGTTTTTT. Supplemented by reference TRBV2 and TRBJ2-2, the full variable domain reads EPEVTQTPSHQVTQMGQEVILRCVPISNHLYFYWYRQILGQKVEFLVSFYNNEISEKSEIFDDQFSVERPDGSNFTLKIRSTKLEDSAMYFCASSRDGITGELFFGEGSRLTVL.